A selection of T cell receptor beta chains follows, all from one sample in a study of T-cell reconstitution after alpha-beta-depleted transplantation in children. One entry per CDR3 protein results from TCRdb running MiXCR on the PCR reads. The sample shows around 16,000 distinct CDR3 sequences, 5.1% of them seen only once. The sample here was PBMCs, taken before TCRalphabeta/CD19-depleted stem cell transplant. Receptors were obtained from a boy aged 10-17 years with acute lymphoblastic leukemia, due to receive a stem cell transplant. Both conserved end residues are part of each CDR3. A D gene is named only where the DNA matches it firmly. Clone sizes are given selectively: once, few, many, or a class where the clone is expanded.

>-|TRBV6-2/TRBV6-3|many|TRBJ2-1
TGTGCCAGCAGTTCTTGGGACTCTCTCGGTTTGGAGCAGTTCTTC
CASSSWDSLGLEQFF
>-|TRBV9|many|TRBJ2-7
TGTGCCAGCAGTCTAGCGCCTCTCTACGAGCAGTACTTC
CASSLAPLYEQYF
>TRBD2|TRBV20-1|many|TRBJ2-3
TGCAGTGCCCCAAGGGGCGGGAGTTCAGATACGCAGTATTTT
CSAPRGGSSDTQYF
>-|TRBV5-6|many|TRBJ2-7
TGTGCCAGCATGAGGGGAATAGGCTACGAGCAGTACTTC
CASMRGIGYEQYF
>TRBD2|TRBV20-1|many|TRBJ2-3
TGCAGTGCTAGAGATAGGGCTAGCGGATACACAGATACGCAGTATTTT
CSARDRASGYTDTQYF
>-|TRBV18|many|TRBJ2-7
TGTGCCAGCTCACTTCTCTTAATCAGGAAGTCCTACGAGCAGTACTTC
CASSLLLIRKSYEQYF
>TRBD2|TRBV15|many|TRBJ2-1
TGTGCCACCAGCAGATCACTAGCGGAGCAGTTCTTC
CATSRSLAEQFF
>-|TRBV7-3|many|TRBJ1-2
TGTGCCAGCAGCTTATTAACCGGGGGAGGCTACACCTTC
CASSLLTGGGYTF
>-|TRBV19|many|TRBJ2-7
TGTGCCAGTAGTATAATCAGCAGGGCCGAGCAGTACTTC
CASSIISRAEQYF
>-|TRBV7-2|many|TRBJ1-5
TGTGCCAGCAGCTTAGTCGAGACAGACACGGTGAGCGGTTTT
CASSLVETDTVSGF
>TRBD1|TRBV5-5|many|TRBJ2-7
TGTGCCAGCAGCTTATGGGACAGTCAGTACGAGCAGTACTTC
CASSLWDSQYEQYF
>TRBD2|TRBV7-9|many|TRBJ2-1
TGTGCCAGCAGCGTAGCGGGAGAGCAGTTCTTC
CASSVAGEQFF
>TRBD1|TRBV28|few|TRBJ1-2
TGTGCCAGCAGTTTAGTCAGGGGGTCCCCAAACTATGGCTACACCTTC
CASSLVRGSPNYGYTF
>TRBD1|TRBV20-1|medium-sized|TRBJ1-5
TGCAGTGCTGCCCAGGGGGTGGGCAATCAGCCCCAGCATTTT
CSAAQGVGNQPQHF
>-|TRBV25-1|many|TRBJ2-7
TGTGCCAGCAGTGAGGCCCATGGCGGGGGAGGGGGTCCCTACGAGCAGTACTTC
CASSEAHGGGGGPYEQYF
>-|TRBV7-2|many|TRBJ1-1
TGTGCCAGCAGCTCATGGATGAACACTGAAGCTTTCTTT
CASSSWMNTEAFF
>TRBD2|TRBV24-1|many|TRBJ2-5
TGTGCCACCAGTGATCACTCTAGCGGCCAAGAGACCCAGTACTTC
CATSDHSSGQETQYF
>-|TRBV7-9|many|TRBJ2-1
TGTGCCAGCAGCTTAGTCAGTAGGGGTGAGCAGTTCTTC
CASSLVSRGEQFF
>-|TRBV5-1|medium-sized|TRBJ2-7
TGCGCCAGCAGGCCCCCAGGGGTATACGAGCAGTACTTC
CASRPPGVYEQYF
>-|TRBV18|many|TRBJ1-1
TGTGCCAGCTCACAGGGGGGGTGGACTGAAGCTTTCTTT
CASSQGGWTEAFF
>-|TRBV12-3/TRBV12-4|many|TRBJ2-7
TGTGCCAGCAGTTTAGTCGGCTTCGGGGACTACGAGCAGTACTTC
CASSLVGFGDYEQYF
>-|TRBV6-2/TRBV6-3|many|TRBJ2-5
TGTGCCAGCAGTTACACCGGACAGACCACCAAGTTCTTC
CASSYTGQTTKFF
>-|TRBV27|many|TRBJ1-1
TGTGCCAGCAGTTCACAAGCCCGCACTGAAGCTTTCTTT
CASSSQARTEAFF
>TRBD1|TRBV6-5|medium-sized|TRBJ2-7
TGTGCCAGCAGTTACGGGACAGGGCTTGAGCAGTACTTC
CASSYGTGLEQYF
>TRBD2|TRBV28|many|TRBJ2-3
TGTGCCAGCAGTTCGCCCGCCGGGACTAGCCTGCAGTATTTT
CASSSPAGTSLQYF
>TRBD2|TRBV11-2|many|TRBJ2-1
TGTGCCAGCAGCTTACTAGCGGGTTCGTCCTACAATGAGCAGTTCTTC
CASSLLAGSSYNEQFF
>-|TRBV7-9|many|TRBJ1-2
TGTGCCAGCAGCTTAGGCAGCCCAAACTATGGCTACACCTTC
CASSLGSPNYGYTF
>-|TRBV7-9|many|TRBJ1-2
TGTGCCAGCAGCTTAGTCGGGCCTTATGGCTACACCTTC
CASSLVGPYGYTF
>-|TRBV5-6|many|TRBJ2-3
TGTGCCAGCAGCCACTCAGGACCCACAGATACGCAGTATTTT
CASSHSGPTDTQYF
>TRBD2|TRBV15|many|TRBJ2-1
TGTGCCACCAGCAGAGATCCCCTTTCGCTAGCGGGAGGGAATGAGCAGTTCTTC
CATSRDPLSLAGGNEQFF
>-|TRBV5-8|many|TRBJ2-4
TGTGCCAGCAGCTTTTCAGGGACTCTAAGTTTC
CASSFSGTLSF
>-|TRBV15|medium-sized|TRBJ2-1
TGTGCCACCAGCAGAGCCAGGGTAATTGATCCCTACAATGAGCAGTTCTTC
CATSRARVIDPYNEQFF
>TRBD2|TRBV7-9|many|TRBJ2-1
TGTGCCAGCAGCTTAGAGGTGGTGAGCGGGAGCCGCGATGAGCAGTTCTTC
CASSLEVVSGSRDEQFF
>-|TRBV7-9|many|TRBJ1-6
TGTGCCAGCAGCTTAGAGGGAATCGGTAATTCACCCCTCCACTTT
CASSLEGIGNSPLHF
>-|TRBV15|few|TRBJ1-4
TGTGCCACCGCTTCGACAACAACTAATGAAAAACTGTTTTTT
CATASTTTNEKLFF
>-|TRBV6-1|many|TRBJ2-7
TGTGCCAGCAGTGTAGAACAGGCCTACGAGCAGTACTTC
CASSVEQAYEQYF
>TRBD2|TRBV28|many|TRBJ2-7
TGTGCCAGCACCGCTTCGTGGGAGGGTTACGAGCAGTACTTC
CASTASWEGYEQYF
>TRBD2|TRBV4-3|many|TRBJ2-3
TGCGCCAGCAGCCCTCGACTAGCCCAAGATACGCAGTATTTT
CASSPRLAQDTQYF
>TRBD2|TRBV20-1|-|TRBJ2-1
TGCAGTGCTAGGGAGGGACTAGCGGGAAACTATGAGCAGTTCTTC
CSAREGLAGNYEQFF
>-|TRBV4-2|-|TRBJ1-3
TGTGCCAGCAGCCAAGCCGCGTTGTTTCGGAACACCATATATTTT
CASSQAALFRNTIYF
>-|TRBV6-2/TRBV6-3|many|TRBJ2-7
TGTGCCAGCAGTCGTGGCCCCACGGAGCAGTACTTC
CASSRGPTEQYF
>TRBD2|TRBV20-1|many|TRBJ2-2
TGCAGTGCCCACCCGGGACTAGCTAGCGGGGAGCTGTTTTTT
CSAHPGLASGELFF
>-|TRBV5-5|many|TRBJ1-1
TGTGCCAGCAGCTTGGGTTTGAACACTGAAGCTTTCTTT
CASSLGLNTEAFF
>TRBD1|TRBV7-2|many|TRBJ1-5
TGTGCCAGCAGCGAAGGGACAGGGGGGTCTCAGCCCCAGCATTTT
CASSEGTGGSQPQHF
>-|TRBV10-3|-|TRBJ2-2
TGTGCCATGGGCCGTGGACACCTCAGCGGGGAGCTGTTTTTT
CAMGRGHLSGELFF
>-|TRBV4-1|many|TRBJ2-2
TGCGCCGGGCGAAGGCACACCGGGGAGCTGTTTTTT
CAGRRHTGELFF
>TRBD1|TRBV6-2/TRBV6-3|many|TRBJ2-7
TGTGCCAGCAGAAGGACAGGTCATCCCCCCTACGAGCAGTACTTC
CASRRTGHPPYEQYF
>TRBD1|TRBV19|-|TRBJ1-5
TGTGCCAGTAGCACTTCCCATGACAGGGGCAATCAGCCCCAGCATTTT
CASSTSHDRGNQPQHF
>TRBD2|TRBV12-3/TRBV12-4|many|TRBJ2-3
TGTGCCAGCAGTCCCCGGGGGGTGACAGATACGCAGTATTTT
CASSPRGVTDTQYF
>TRBD1|TRBV20-1|many|TRBJ2-3
TGCAGTGCGCCCGGGGACAGGGTGTACACAGATACGCAGTATTTT
CSAPGDRVYTDTQYF
>TRBD1|TRBV28|many|TRBJ1-1
TGTGCCAGCAGTCGGACAGGGGGTTTGAACACTGAAGCTTTCTTT
CASSRTGGLNTEAFF
>TRBD2|TRBV12-3/TRBV12-4|many|TRBJ2-7
TGTGCCAGCAGCCTAGCGGGGGGCCGGTACGAGCAGTACTTC
CASSLAGGRYEQYF
>-|TRBV12-3/TRBV12-4|many|TRBJ1-2
TGTGCCAGCAGTTTAGGGGCAGGCTACACCTTC
CASSLGAGYTF
>-|TRBV27|large|TRBJ2-1
TGTGCCAGCAGTTTAGTAGGCCACGGCGCAACACGCTCCTACAATGAGCAGTTCTTC
CASSLVGHGATRSYNEQFF
>-|TRBV4-3|medium-sized|TRBJ2-1
TGCGCCAGCAGCCCCCATGGAGCAGAGAAGAGCTCCTACAATGAGCAGTTCTTC
CASSPHGAEKSSYNEQFF
>-|TRBV20-1|many|TRBJ1-1
TGCAGTGCTAGAGATACGGGGGCGTCGAACACTGAAGCTTTCTTT
CSARDTGASNTEAFF
>-|TRBV11-2|many|TRBJ2-2
TGTGCCAGCAGCCAAACCGTGATGACCGGGGAGCTGTTTTTT
CASSQTVMTGELFF
>-|TRBV3-1|many|TRBJ2-1
TGTGCCAGCAGCCAAGCGTTCACAAACAATGAGCAGTTCTTC
CASSQAFTNNEQFF